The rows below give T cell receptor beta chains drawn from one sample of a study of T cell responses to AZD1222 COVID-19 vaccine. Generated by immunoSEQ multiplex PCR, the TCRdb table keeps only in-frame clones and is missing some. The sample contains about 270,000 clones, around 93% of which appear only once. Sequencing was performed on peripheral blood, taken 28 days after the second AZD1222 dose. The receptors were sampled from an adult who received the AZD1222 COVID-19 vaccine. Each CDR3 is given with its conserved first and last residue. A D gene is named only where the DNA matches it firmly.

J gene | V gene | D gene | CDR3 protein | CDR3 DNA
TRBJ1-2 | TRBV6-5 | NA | CASRRGGGYTF | TGTGCCAGCAGGAGGGGTGGCGGCTACACCTTC
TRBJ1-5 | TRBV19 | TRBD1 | CASSTRDSLMPAQHF | TGTGCCAGTAGTACACGGGACAGCCTAATGCCGGCCCAGCATTTT
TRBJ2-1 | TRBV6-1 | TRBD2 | CASSGLAGAYNEQFF | TGTGCCAGCAGTGGACTAGCGGGAGCCTACAATGAGCAGTTCTTC
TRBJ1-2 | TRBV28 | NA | CASSFPGAYGYTF | TGTGCCAGCAGTTTCCCAGGGGCCTATGGCTACACCTTC
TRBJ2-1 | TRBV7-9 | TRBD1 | CASSSAGQGASGEQFF | TGTGCCAGCAGCTCCGCCGGACAGGGGGCAAGCGGTGAGCAGTTCTTC
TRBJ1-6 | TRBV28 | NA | CASSRDGLGSALHF | TGTGCCAGCAGCAGGGACGGTTTGGGTTCGGCCCTCCACTTT
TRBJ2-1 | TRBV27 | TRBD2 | CASSLSVAGTYNEQFF | TGTGCCAGCAGTTTATCAGTAGCGGGAACGTACAATGAGCAGTTCTTC
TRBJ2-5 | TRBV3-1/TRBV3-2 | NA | CASSQVLRTQYF | TGTGCCAGCAGCCAAGTCCTCAGGACCCAGTACTTC
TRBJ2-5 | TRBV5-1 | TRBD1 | CASSPDRKETQYF | TGCGCCAGCAGCCCGGACAGGAAAGAGACCCAGTACTTC
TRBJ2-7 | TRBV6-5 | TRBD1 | CASKQGQGENHEQYF | TGTGCCAGCAAGCAGGGCCAGGGGGAAAATCACGAGCAGTACTTC